This passage covers 28 T cell receptor delta chains from one sample sequenced in a study of γδ T cells in repeated Plasmodium falciparum infection. Gammadelta T cells were flow-sorted from PBMC into Vgamma9/Vdelta2+ and Vdelta2-negative populations for bulk analysis. TCRdb reprocessed the multiplex PCR reads using CATT. The table has tens of thousands of delta-chain clones, 1.7% seen once; the top ten hold roughly 15%. The source material was gamma-delta T cells from blood. The receptors shown here come from a pool of human donors (malaria-infected and uninfected, not separated).

Many counts were recorded for this clone. A far more abundant clone sits one base away, making this likely a read error. Other nucleotide sequences from this sample produce the same CDR3. No J gene was named, though the V gene is TRDV2; TRDD3 is the table's D call and was not checked against the DNA. This CDR3 region has 16 residues. Germline CDR1 GEAIGNYY, CDR2 EKD. The chain's CDR3 is CACDDLGEFYTDKLIF. The CDR3 DNA reads TGTGCCTGTGACGATCTGGGGGAGTTCTACACCGATAAACTTATCTTT.

In its sample, this clone is medium-sized. An end of the junction does not agree with germline; a read error may underlie this. This same CDR3 is encoded by further DNA sequences in the sample. The chain carries TRDV1 and TRDJ1, with TRDD3 matching over 9 bases. CDR1 is TSWWSYY, CDR2 QGS, per germline. CDR3 length: 21 amino acids. Here the CDR3 DNA reads TGTGCTCTTGGGGTACAGCCTTCCCACACCTTATGGGGGATAAGGGTAGATAAACTCACCTTT. It yields the protein CALGVQPSHTLWGIRVDKLTF.

Of note for this clone: A far larger clone is one base from this, pointing to a likely read error. This specimen includes other DNA sequences encoding the same CDR3. The gene calls are TRDV1 and TRDJ1; 11 bases are shared with TRDD3. No J segment appears in TCRdb, so it was assigned here by matching the sequence to germline. Unmatched junction bases numbered 27, after V lost 1 base and J lost 8 bases. Germline V gene sequence: CDR1 TSWWSYY, CDR2 QGS. The CDR3 loop spans 22 amino acids. For the CDR3, the DNA is TGTGCTCTTGGGGAACGTGGTACTGGGGGATATGGGTCGAATGGCTGTCCGATGAAACTCATCTTT. This gives the protein CALGERGTGGYGSNGCPMKLIF.

This clone came up many times. The protein given by TCRdb reflects a much larger clone and differs at residue 16 from this DNA's translation, likely from a read error; the protein shown is the DNA's translation. There is no J gene call, but TRDV2 is given as the V gene; the table calls TRDD3, which could not be checked here. This CDR3 is built from 17 residues. In germline, CDR1 is GEAIGNYY, CDR2 EKD. In nucleotides, the CDR3 is TGTGCCTGCGACCGGATGGGGGGATCTCCGGGCACCGATAAACTCACCTTT. Residues: CACDRMGGSPGTDKLTF.

This clone came up a few times. The TCRdb protein comes from a much larger clone and disagrees with this DNA's translation at residue 10, likely due to a read error; the protein given here is derived from the DNA. The genes are TRDV1 and TRDJ1; tentative D call: TRDD2 (6 bases). The J gene is absent in TCRdb and was assigned here via DNA matching to germline. Trimming left V 4 bases short and J 0 bases short, with 24 bases between. The germline V gene has CDR1 TSWWSYY and CDR2 QGS. This CDR3 has 19 residues. The CDR3 loop reads CALGVAFPTANPYTDKLIF. CDR3 bases: TGTGCTCTTGGGGTCGCCTTCCCAACAGCTAATCCCTACACCGATAAACTCATCTTT.

This clone was counted at least ten times. This DNA's translation differs at residue 10 from TCRdb's protein, which comes from a much larger clone; a read error is likely, and the protein shown is translated from the DNA. The rearrangement links TRDV2 to TRDJ1, with TRDD3 matching over 7 bases. CDR3 length: 17 amino acids. Unmatched junction bases numbered 11, after V lost 2 bases and J lost 0 bases. Germline V gene sequence: CDR1 GEAIGNYY, CDR2 EKD. Written as DNA, the CDR3 is TGTGCCTGTGACAACCGCCTACTGGGGCTTAACACCGATAAACTCATCTTT. This translates into CACDNRLLGLNTDKLIF.

Many counts were recorded for this clone. This DNA's translation differs at residue 16 from TCRdb's protein, which comes from a much larger clone; a read error is likely, and the protein shown is translated from the DNA. The chain combines TRDV1 with TRDJ1, with D possibly called TRDD2 or TRDD3 (5 bases each). The CDR3 consists of 21 residues. Germline V gene data show CDR1 as TSWWSYY and CDR2 as QGS. V shed 0 bases and J shed 3 bases, with 29 bases lying between them. The CDR3 here is CALGELEEVPMPYWYADKLIF. For the CDR3, the DNA is TGTGCTCTTGGGGAACTAGAGGAAGTGCCCATGCCCTACTGGTACGCCGATAAACTCATCTTT.

This clone was detected a few times. A far larger clone is one nucleotide away, so this likely arose from a read error. Other DNA sequences within the sample encode an identical CDR3. The chain joins TRDV3 to TRDJ1; TRDD3 matches 9 bases. The CDR3 has 14 residues. Trimming removed 2 bases from V and 2 bases from J; junction bases left unmatched: 6. Germline values: CDR1 TVYSNPD, CDR2 GDNSRS (reference sequence). The CDR3, as DNA: TGTGCCTTTGATGTGCTGGGGGATACCGATAAACTCATCTTT. It yields the protein CAFDVLGDTDKLIF.

Concerning this clone itself: This probably arose from a read error, given a far larger clone one base away. Other DNA sequences in the sample encode the same CDR3. This chain joins TRDV2 and TRDJ1, with 11 bases lining up with TRDD3. CDR3 length equals 21 residues. Looked up from germline, CDR1 is GEAIGNYY and CDR2 is EKD. The CDR3 loop is CACDTAEKVGDTRLYTDKLIF. Written as DNA, the CDR3 is TGTGCCTGTGACACCGCGGAGAAGGTGGGGGATACGCGTCTGTACACCGATAAACTCATTTTT.

As to this clone: TCRdb's entry gives the protein of a much larger clone, which mismatches this DNA's translation at residue 12, likely from a read error; the protein reported here is translated from the DNA. V gene TRDV1 combines with J gene TRDJ1; D uncertain. Looked up from germline, CDR1 is TSWWSYY and CDR2 is QGS. V lost 0 bases to trimming and J lost 3 bases, with 26 bases between them. This CDR3 is built from 20 residues. CDR3 bases: TGTGCTCTTGGGGAACTAGGGCCCTATGGCAATGCCCACCAAGCCGATAAACTCATCTTT. Its protein product is CALGELGPYGNAHQADKLIF.

This clone was seen many times. This chain's CDR3 is CALGELFLLPGYPYWGYIDTDKLIF. CDR3 DNA sequence: TGTGCTCTTGGGGAACTCTTTCTCCTACCGGGTTATCCCTACTGGGGATATATAGACACCGATAAACTCATCTTT. V and J are TRDV1 and TRDJ1; perhaps TRDD3 as D (7 bases). Germline V gene data show CDR1 as TSWWSYY and CDR2 as QGS. The CDR3 extends over 25 amino acids. The V end was cut by 0 bases, the J end by 0 bases, with 38 bases between.

In regard to this clone: This likely stems from a read error, as it lies one base from a far larger clone. Different DNA sequences within this sample yield the same CDR3. The chain has TRDV1 and TRDJ1; TRDD3 matches at 8 bases. TCRdb gives no J gene; it was assigned here by matching the DNA to germline. Trimming at V came to 0 bases and at J to 0 bases, leaving 21 bases not matched to a gene. Germline CDR1 reads TSWWSYY; CDR2 reads QGS. The CDR3 is made up of 22 amino acids. The CDR3 DNA sequence: TGTGCTCTTGGGGAACTAAGACTGACTTTCTGGGGGAAAACTAGCTACACCGATAAACTCATCTTT. Its translation is CALGELRLTFWGKTSYTDKLIF.

This clone turned up a few times. The mismatch at residue 15 between this DNA's translation and the TCRdb protein of a much larger clone likely reflects a read error; the protein shown is translated from the DNA. This sequence joins TRDV3 and TRDJ1; 9 bases agree with TRDD3. This CDR3 region has 21 residues. The V gene end was trimmed by 4 bases and the J gene end by 6 bases; junction bases not matched to a gene: 33. Looked up from germline, CDR1 is TVYSNPD and CDR2 is GDNSRS (reference sequence). CDR3 in DNA: TGTGCCTCTTCTGGGGGTCCTAAAACCTACTGGGGGAGGATCCAGGAACATAAACTCATCTTT. It encodes CASSGGPKTYWGRIQEHKLIF.

This clone was counted between two and nine times. With a far larger clone one base away, a read error is the likely cause. Other DNA sequences in the sample encode the same CDR3. The V gene is TRDV1, but the J gene lacks a call; the table's D gene call, TRDD3, was not cross checked with the DNA. The CDR3 totals 25 residues. Germline loops: CDR1 TSWWSYY, CDR2 QGS. The CDR3 region is CALPERVTYLSLLGVTLQYTDKLIF. CDR3 DNA sequence: TGTGCTCTTCCCGAGAGGGTAACCTACCTTTCTTTACTGGGGGTTACACTTCAGTACACCGATAAGCTCATCTTT.

In this sample, this clone turned up a few times. Translating this DNA gives a protein that differs at residue 5 from the TCRdb one, which belongs to a much larger clone; a read error is likely, and the protein shown is this translation. The V call is TRDV1, the J call TRDJ1, with 13 bases matching TRDD3. The length of the CDR3 is 23 residues. The V gene's germline CDR1 is TSWWSYY and CDR2 QGS. The CDR3 loop is CAIGGNPSHVLGDTPVYTDKLIF. CDR3 nucleotide sequence: TGTGCTATTGGGGGAAACCCCTCCCACGTACTGGGGGATACGCCAGTGTACACCGATAAACTCATCTTT.

With regard to this clone: The TCRdb record carries a much larger clone's protein, which differs from this DNA's translation at residue 14; a read error is the likely cause, and the protein listed here is the DNA translation. The J gene is TRDJ3, the V gene TRDV1, with D possibly matching TRDD3 (5 bases). Germline assignment: CDR1 TSWWSYY and CDR2 QGS. The CDR3 is 17 amino acids. Here the CDR3 DNA reads TGTGCTCTTGGGGTAAACCACAGGCCCTGGGACACCCGACTGATGTTTTTC. This gives the protein CALGVNHRPWDTRLMFF.

As to this clone: TCRdb shows a much larger clone's protein in place of this DNA's translation, and the two differ at residues 20 and 22, likely through a read error; the protein shown is translated from the DNA. V and J are TRDV1 and TRDJ1; 12 bases line up with TRDD3. CDR3 size: 23 residues. Germline CDR1 and CDR2: TSWWSYY and QGS. DNA of the CDR3: TGTGCTCTTGGGAGAAGGGTAGTTACCCGAAAACTGGGGGATACTCCCAGTACCGATAACCTCACCTTT. Translation gives CALGRRVVTRKLGDTPSTDNLTF.

About this clone itself: This is likely an artifact of a read error, given a far larger clone one base away. Other DNA sequences within the sample encode an identical CDR3. This chain connects TRDV1 to TRDJ1; 9 bases map to TRDD2. No J segment appears in TCRdb, so it was assigned here by matching the sequence to germline. This CDR3 is built from 20 residues. In germline, CDR1 is TSWWSYY, CDR2 QGS. Trimming took 3 bases from V and 3 from J; bases not matched to a gene: 20. CDR3 in amino acids: CALGEPSYGPWGPLADKLIF. CDR3 nucleotide sequence: TGTGCTCTTGGGGAGCCTTCCTACGGGCCCTGGGGGCCTTTGGCCGATAAACTCATCTTT.

Notes on this clone: The TCRdb record carries a much larger clone's protein, which differs from this DNA's translation at residue 9; a read error is the likely cause, and the protein listed here is the DNA translation. The genes are TRDV2 and TRDJ1; 9 bases are a match to TRDD3. TCRdb supplies no J gene; here it was assigned by aligning the nucleotide sequence to germline. The CDR3 runs to 20 residues. The junction had 20 bases not matched to a gene; V was cut back by 0 bases and J by 4 bases. The germline V gene encodes CDR1 GEAIGNYY and CDR2 EKD. CDR3 in DNA: TGTGCCTGTGACACCATGCCTAGTACAGGGGATACGCGCGGATTCGATAAACTCATCTTT. It codes for CACDTMPSTGDTRGFDKLIF.

Notes on this clone: The protein recorded in TCRdb matches a much larger clone and deviates from this DNA's translation at residue 15, suggesting a read error; the protein here is obtained by translating the DNA. Additional DNA sequences in this sample encode the identical CDR3. The J segment was not called; the V segment is TRDV1; the table's D gene call, TRDD3, was not cross checked with the DNA. Germline V gene lookup returns CDR1 TSWWSYY and CDR2 QGS. CDR3 length: 23 residues. The CDR3 bases are TGTGCTCTTGGGGAACGTTACCTACGAAAGGTGGGTGACCGTCTTACGTACACCGATAAGCTCATCTTT. Translated, it gives CALGERYLRKVGDRLTYTDKLIF.

This clone was counted many times. A far larger clone is off by one base, so a read error is likely. Different DNA sequences within this sample yield the same CDR3. The CDR3 nucleotides are TGTGCTCTTGGGGAACCAGCTAACGTCCTCCACATACTGGGCCCCGATAAACTCATCTTT. It translates to CALGEPANVLHILGPDKLIF. The chain couples TRDV1 to TRDJ1; a possible D gene is TRDD3 (6 bases). Germline V CDR1 and CDR2: TSWWSYY, QGS. Trimming took 1 base from V and 3 from J, leaving 27 bases between them. The CDR3 is 20 residues long.

In the case of this clone: Being one base from a much bigger clone, this may be a read error. The chain combines TRDV3 with TRDJ1, with 9 bases matching TRDD2. The J gene was missing in TCRdb and was found by matching the end of the DNA to germline. V was clipped by 3 bases and J by 0 bases; unmatched bases: 20. The CDR3 has 19 amino acids. Looked up from germline, CDR1 is TVYSNPD and CDR2 is GDNSRS (reference sequence). This chain's CDR3 is CALAFLRLTSPKYTDKLIF. CDR3 DNA: TGTGCCTTGGCCTTCCTACGCCTAACTAGTCCGAAATACACCGATAAACTCATCTTT.

This clone was seen repeatedly, ten times or more. This sample also contains other DNA sequences that code for the same CDR3. The rearrangement links TRDV1 to TRDJ1; maybe TRDD3 (6 bases). Trimming removed 1 base at V and 0 bases at J, with 21 bases between. The CDR3 extends over 19 amino acids. In germline, CDR1 is TSWWSYY, CDR2 QGS. DNA for the CDR3: TGTGCTCTTGGGGAACCTACGTTCTGGGGCCCTAGGTACACCGATAAACTCATCTTT. This translates into CALGEPTFWGPRYTDKLIF.

This clone was counted only a few times. It differs at one base from a far larger clone, so likely a read error. This same CDR3 is encoded by further DNA sequences in the sample. The V and J genes are TRDV1 and TRDJ1, with 9 positions matching TRDD3. TCRdb leaves out the J gene; it was filled in here by matching the DNA to germline. Germline V lookup: CDR1 TSWWSYY, CDR2 QGS. This CDR3 spans 13 amino acids. Losses at the gene ends were 2 bases for V and 9 bases for J; bases not matched to a gene: 4. CDR3 residues: CALGEELGDELIF. CDR3 coding DNA: TGTGCTCTTGGGGAAGAACTGGGGGACGAACTCATCTTT.

Many counts were recorded for this clone. The amino acid sequence in TCRdb belongs to a much larger clone and departs from this DNA's translation at residue 12, likely a sequencing read error; the sequence shown is translated from the DNA. The rearrangement links TRDV1 to TRDJ1; 7 bases line up with TRDD2. Germline values: CDR1 TSWWSYY, CDR2 QGS. The J segment lost 1 base and the V segment lost 4 bases, leaving 24 bases of the junction unmatched. The length of the CDR3 is 21 residues. CDR3 protein: CALGAPFLTGSGRRCTDKLIF. The CDR3 nucleotides are TGTGCTCTTGGGGCCCCCTTCCTGACCGGGTCTGGGAGACGTTGCACCGATAAACTCATCTTT.

Turning to this clone: TCRdb attributes to this sequence the protein of a much larger clone, which differs from the DNA translation at residue 14; a read error is likely, and the protein displayed is translated from the DNA. The V and J genes are TRDV1 and TRDJ1, with a tentative D call TRDD3 (6 bases). Germline CDR1 TSWWSYY, CDR2 QGS. This CDR3 is 18 amino acids long. CDR3 in DNA: TGTGCTCTTGTGGAATGGGGATCGGATCCCGTGTACACCGGTAAACTCATCTTT. This sequence encodes CALVEWGSDPVYTGKLIF.

This CDR3 is CALGEDPTLVLGDISRGALTAQLFF. CDR3 nucleotide sequence: TGTGCTCTTGGGGAAGATCCTACGCTCGTACTGGGGGATATTTCACGTGGGGCTTTGACAGCACAACTCTTCTTT. The chain carries TRDV1 and TRDJ2; 11 bases align to TRDD3. The J gene, not given by TCRdb, was assigned here from a germline match of the nucleotide sequence. In germline, CDR1 is TSWWSYY, CDR2 QGS. J lost 0 bases, V lost 2 bases, and 26 bases had no gene match. The CDR3 covers 25 residues.

This clone has a handful of counts. With only one base between it and a far larger clone, this is likely a read error. Other DNA sequences from this sample encode an identical CDR3 as well. CDR3 DNA sequence: TGCGCTCTTGGGGAACTTCAGATCCTATGGAGAACTGGGGGATACCTTACCGATAAACTCATCTTT. It codes for CALGELQILWRTGGYLTDKLIF. The chain employs TRDV1 and TRDJ1, with TRDD3 matching over 12 bases. The CDR3 has 22 amino acids. Germline values: CDR1 TSWWSYY, CDR2 QGS.